The T cell receptor (beta chain) described here comes from a study of blood T cell repertoires in COVID-19. About the research overall: Both acute and convalescent COVID-19 samples were obtained from the United States, Italy and Spain. T cells, B-cell-depleted T cells, or PBMCs provided the cDNA or gDNA that served as material.

As handled by the study authors: Nucleated cell counts were estimated from reference gene primer amplification. Only in-frame clones appear in the TCRdb table, and some are missing; sequencing was by immunoSEQ multiplex PCR. That table gives V, J and clone size, and the DNA gave D and trimming. The table shows about 230,000 clones, with more than 65% occurring only once. The length of the CDR3 is 13 residues. V shed 2 bases, J shed 5 bases, and the junction held 1 base outside the gene matches. Germline V CDR1 and CDR2: SGHNT, YYREEE (reference sequence). The clonotype originates from a man in his forties or fifties who had recovered from COVID-19. Sequencing was done on a sample of peripheral blood. The chain has TRBV5-4 and TRBJ2-5; 9 nucleotides match TRBD2. CDR3: CASSLSGGETQYF. In DNA, the CDR3 is TGTGCCAGCAGCTTAAGCGGGGGGGAGACCCAGTACTTC.